This TCR beta chain appears in the sequencing data of a study of cytomegalovirus exposure and HLA in healthy donors. Turning to the study itself: HLA-typed donors were the source of some 85 million unique TCRs, which an early data release held.

The CDR3 extends over 15 amino acids. Germline V gene data show CDR1 as LNHDA and CDR2 as SQIVND (reference sequence). The ends were cut back, 5 bases at V and 2 bases at J, with 12 bases in the middle. Everyone who donated was a healthy bone marrow donor. The PCR made use of 60 Vbeta and 13 Jbeta primers. Per the study methods: Later analysis identified 80 million to 90 million unique TCR beta chains, some 10 million shared. Some clones are missing from TCRdb's copy, which holds only in-frame ones; the method was immunoSEQ multiplex PCR. V and J calls and clone size are those listed in that table; D and trimming were worked out from the DNA. The sample holds some 150,000 clones, around 82% seen once.

The TCR comes from a woman between 50 and 59 years old in good health and CMV-seropositive. The sequenced sample was PBMCs. The V call is TRBV19, the J call TRBJ2-2; the D gene is possibly TRBD2 (6 bases). This CDR3 reads CASSPGLRNTGELFF. DNA of the CDR3: TGTGCCAGTAGTCCGGGACTCAGAAACACCGGGGAGCTGTTTTTT.